The T cell receptor (beta chain) described here comes from a study of CXCR3-negative and CXCR3-positive naive CD8 T cells. The TRB libraries of cDNA were built by UMI-labeled 5' RACE. For each CDR3 protein, TCRdb gives one entry from its re-call of the 5' RACE reads, without DNA. The sample's table shows 100,000 to 150,000 distinct CDR3 sequences. The sample was naive CXCR3- CD8+ T cells from blood. This sample's subset: CD45RO-CCR7+CD27+CD95- naive CD8+ T cells lacking CXCR3 (TNR3-). The TCR sequence derives from a human donor in good health. Some clones in this sample may be carry-over from other donors' samples.

The CDR3 is CSADSPGSYNEQFF. The chain carries TRBV29-1 and TRBJ2-1; the TCRdb D gene call, TRBD1, has no DNA to confirm it. Germline V gene lookup returns CDR1 SQVTM and CDR2 ANQGSEA. CDR3 length equals 14 residues.